This TCR beta chain was documented in a study of beta chain features in type 1 diabetes (dated 2018 in TCRdb). With respect to the entire study: Mean age, gender distribution, total cell number and subset yield did not differ between patients and healthy donors. In the study, recently diagnosed type 1 diabetes patients and matched healthy donors were compared on the TCRB repertoires of their sorted circulating CD4+ T cell subsets. Across all samples, almost 110 million sorted cells were examined, and cell number per subset correlated strongly with RNA yield. Regulatory and stem cell-like memory subsets were isolated from only 8 patients and roughly 8 healthy donors, whereas naive and central memory subsets came from all 30 or so donors.

Each donor gave one peripheral blood draw, approximately 120 mL on average, collected into heparinised tubes. Using a panel that included CD45RO, CCR7, CD25, CD127, CD95 and CD27, naive, central memory, regulatory and stem cell-like memory CD4+ T cells were sorted on a BD FACSAria II. All sorted populations exceeded 98% purity. PBMCs were separated immediately by Lymphoprep density gradient centrifugation and were stained directly, without being cultured. So that batch effects would be minimized, each experiment stained and sorted samples in pairs, pairing one healthy donor with one patient. The entire isolated RNA was reverse transcribed using the High Capacity cDNA Reverse Transcription Kit, and thus expressed TCRB transcripts were sequenced. Deep immunoSEQ sequencing was performed on naive, central memory and regulatory T cell samples, with an average of roughly 3.6 million total reads per sample. Sorted cells were lysed in RLT buffer, and RNA was extracted using DNase-treated RNeasy Micro or Mini kits according to cell number. To prevent cross-contamination, every cell subset was processed on its own, while patient and healthy donor samples were processed together. TCRB sequences were amplified from cDNA with the immunoSEQ multiplex PCR, producing 87-bp fragments spanning the CDR3 region. Sequencing of the amplicons was done on the Illumina HiSeq platform. Concerning the study's data processing: Synthetic template baselines were used to correct PCR bias computationally, reads within Hamming distance 2 were collapsed together, and singletons that could not be merged were discarded. Reads were aligned against IMGT to assign V, D and J genes, CDR3 length and insertions or deletions at six rearrangement sites. Within each subset, clonotype counts were normalized to the number of sorted cells before true diversity and Gini coefficients were calculated with the tcR R package. Repertoire sharing was quantified using the overlap coefficient calculated on TCRB nucleotide sequences. Sourced from immuneACCESS, this table was stored by TCRdb with only in-frame sequences that have V and J called. A share of the clones is absent; for the studies checked, an unresolved V gene accounts for under half, and the remainder has no known explanation. The D gene and trimming were derived from the DNA, and the V and J assignments and clone size from that table. The sample records 250,000 to 400,000 clones, 12% to 15% of which are singletons. 6.7% of the sample is taken by the ten largest.

The investigation overall reported the following: Naive, central memory and regulatory TCRB repertoires appeared to be more similar among patients than among healthy donors. Because the HLA sub-analyses included only small numbers of individuals, any influence of HLA type on TCRB rearrangement was left unresolved. Shorter templates might be favored by PCR, yet because patient and control samples were amplified and corrected together, any such skew would affect both groups equally. Type 1 diabetes patients showed a moderate but significant shortening of TCRB CDR3 length in all four CD4+ subsets. Fewer insertions and more nucleotide deletions at VDJ recombination sites were observed in patients with type 1 diabetes, implying thymic rearrangement abnormalities. Because cDNA rather than genomic DNA was sequenced, highly expressing activated cells could have been over-represented, although no difference in activation and CD3 levels was found between groups.

Trimming removed 5 bases from V and 0 bases from J; the gene matches leave 6 bases unexplained. From the cysteine through the phenylalanine, the CDR3 covers 16 amino acids. CDR3 DNA is the only sequence kept; it has 48 bases, read in frame from the first base. Sequences LGHNA (CDR1) and YNFKEQ (CDR2) are obtained from the germline V gene. Of note for this clone: Its antigen is not yet known. No base quality values were provided; no much bigger clone lies one nucleotide off.

The sequence came from a man younger than 40 in good health. The sequencing sample was made of central memory CD4+ T cells from blood. The sequence joins TRBV4-2 to TRBJ2-3; TRBD2 matches 9 bases in the middle. For the CDR3, the sequence is CASSSRLAASTDTQYF. The base sequence is TGTGCCAGCAGCTCAAGACTAGCGGCTAGCACAGATACGCAGTATTTT.